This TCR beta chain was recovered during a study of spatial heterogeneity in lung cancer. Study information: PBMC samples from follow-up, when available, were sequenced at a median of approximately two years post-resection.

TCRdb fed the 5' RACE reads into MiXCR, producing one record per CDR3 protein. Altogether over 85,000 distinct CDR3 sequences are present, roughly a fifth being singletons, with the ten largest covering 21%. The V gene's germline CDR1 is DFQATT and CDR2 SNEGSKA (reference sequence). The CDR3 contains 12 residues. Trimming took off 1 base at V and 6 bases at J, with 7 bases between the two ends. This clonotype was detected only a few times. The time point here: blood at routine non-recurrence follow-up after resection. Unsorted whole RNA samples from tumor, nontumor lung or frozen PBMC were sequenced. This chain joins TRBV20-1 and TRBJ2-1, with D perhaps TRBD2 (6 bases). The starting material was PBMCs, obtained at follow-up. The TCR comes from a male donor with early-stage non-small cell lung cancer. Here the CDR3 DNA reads TGCAGTGCTAGAGTGACTAGCAATGAGCAGTTCTTC. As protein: CSARVTSNEQFF.